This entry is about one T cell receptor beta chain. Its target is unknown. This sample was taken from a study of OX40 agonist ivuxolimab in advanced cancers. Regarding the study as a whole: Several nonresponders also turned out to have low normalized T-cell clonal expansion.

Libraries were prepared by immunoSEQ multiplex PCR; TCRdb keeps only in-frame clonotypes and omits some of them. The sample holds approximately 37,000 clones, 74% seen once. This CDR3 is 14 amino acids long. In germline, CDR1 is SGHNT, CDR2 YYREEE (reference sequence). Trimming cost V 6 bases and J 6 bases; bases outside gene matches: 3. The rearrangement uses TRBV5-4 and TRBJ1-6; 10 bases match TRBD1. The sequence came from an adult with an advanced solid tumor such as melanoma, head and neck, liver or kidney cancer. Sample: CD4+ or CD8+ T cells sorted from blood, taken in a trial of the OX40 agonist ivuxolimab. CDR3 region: CASTRDRGNSPLHF. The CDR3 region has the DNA TGTGCCAGCACTCGGGACAGGGGTAATTCACCCCTCCACTTT.